What follows is one TCR beta chain and its context. This specimen comes from a study of control samples from healthy donors and cancer patients. The CDR3 runs to 15 residues. Germline V gives CDR1 MNHEY, CDR2 SVGAGI. Trimming shortened V by 6 bases and J by 8 bases, and 22 bases separated the two germline ends. Assay used: immunoSEQ multiplex PCR; TCRdb lists only in-frame clones, some missing. The sample consists of approximately 180,000 clones, 85% to 95% of them appearing once. This chain connects TRBV6-5 to TRBJ1-2; possible D gene TRBD1, 5 bases. Input material: blood. This sequence was found in a woman aged 18-29 years in good health. The DNA for the CDR3 is TGTGCCAGCAGACCAATCGAGGACACCAGAATGGGCTACACCTTC. Residues: CASRPIEDTRMGYTF.